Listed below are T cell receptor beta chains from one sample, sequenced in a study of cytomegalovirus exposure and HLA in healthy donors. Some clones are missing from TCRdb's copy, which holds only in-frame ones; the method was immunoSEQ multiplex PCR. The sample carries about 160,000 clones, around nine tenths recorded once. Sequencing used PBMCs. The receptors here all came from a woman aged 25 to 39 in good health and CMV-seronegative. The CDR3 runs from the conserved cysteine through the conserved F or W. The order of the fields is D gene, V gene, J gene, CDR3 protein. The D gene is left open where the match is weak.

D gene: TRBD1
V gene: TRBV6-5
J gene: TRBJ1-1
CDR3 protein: CASTGGGGGGEAFF

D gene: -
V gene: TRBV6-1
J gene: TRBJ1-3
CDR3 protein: CASSELGLFSGNTIYF

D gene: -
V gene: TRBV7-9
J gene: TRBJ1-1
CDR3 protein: CASSQKGGPEAFF

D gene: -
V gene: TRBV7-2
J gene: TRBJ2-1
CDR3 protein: CASSLAGSYNEQFF

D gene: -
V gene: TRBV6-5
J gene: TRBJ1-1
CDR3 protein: CASSLRGTEAFF

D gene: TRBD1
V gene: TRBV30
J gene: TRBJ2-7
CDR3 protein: CAWGQGSDEQYF

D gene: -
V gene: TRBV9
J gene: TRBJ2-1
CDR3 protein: CASSERGGRQGGRNEQFF

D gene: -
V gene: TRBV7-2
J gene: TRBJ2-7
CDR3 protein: CASSPRADLYEQYF

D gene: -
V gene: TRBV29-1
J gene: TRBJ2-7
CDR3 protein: CSVAGVDEQYF

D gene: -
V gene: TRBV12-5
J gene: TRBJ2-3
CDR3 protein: CASGLFGHISLTDTQYF

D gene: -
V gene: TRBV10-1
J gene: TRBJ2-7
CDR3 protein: CASSDPGSYEQYF

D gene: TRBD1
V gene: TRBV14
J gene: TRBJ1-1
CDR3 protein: CASSQNRGQNTEAFF

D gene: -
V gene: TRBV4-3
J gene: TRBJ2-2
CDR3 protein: CASSQQGRPGDTGELFF

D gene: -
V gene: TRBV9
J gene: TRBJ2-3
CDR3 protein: CASSVGGVHPDTQYF

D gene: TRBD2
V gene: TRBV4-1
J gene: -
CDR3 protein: CASSQRLAGGGYEQYF

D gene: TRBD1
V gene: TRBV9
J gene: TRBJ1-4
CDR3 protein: CASSVGRDRAEKLFF

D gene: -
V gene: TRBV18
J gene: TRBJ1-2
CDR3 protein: CASSHGTINYGYTF

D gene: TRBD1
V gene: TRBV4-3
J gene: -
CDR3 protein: CASSQEQGRYEQYF

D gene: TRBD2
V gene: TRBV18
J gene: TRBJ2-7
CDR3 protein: CASSPLAGGPVDEQYF

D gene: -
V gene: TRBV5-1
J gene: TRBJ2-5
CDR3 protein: CASSGPGGETQYF

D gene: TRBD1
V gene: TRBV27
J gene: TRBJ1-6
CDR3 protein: CASSSGQGHKTFSSYNSPLHF

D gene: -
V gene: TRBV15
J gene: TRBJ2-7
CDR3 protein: CATSARLETYEQYF

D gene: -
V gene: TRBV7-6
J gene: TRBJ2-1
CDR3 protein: CASSSDGQYNEQFF

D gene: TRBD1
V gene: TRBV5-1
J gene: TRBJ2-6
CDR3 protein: CASSNQQGAGANVLTF

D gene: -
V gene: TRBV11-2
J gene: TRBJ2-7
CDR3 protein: CASSLVTGSGEQYF